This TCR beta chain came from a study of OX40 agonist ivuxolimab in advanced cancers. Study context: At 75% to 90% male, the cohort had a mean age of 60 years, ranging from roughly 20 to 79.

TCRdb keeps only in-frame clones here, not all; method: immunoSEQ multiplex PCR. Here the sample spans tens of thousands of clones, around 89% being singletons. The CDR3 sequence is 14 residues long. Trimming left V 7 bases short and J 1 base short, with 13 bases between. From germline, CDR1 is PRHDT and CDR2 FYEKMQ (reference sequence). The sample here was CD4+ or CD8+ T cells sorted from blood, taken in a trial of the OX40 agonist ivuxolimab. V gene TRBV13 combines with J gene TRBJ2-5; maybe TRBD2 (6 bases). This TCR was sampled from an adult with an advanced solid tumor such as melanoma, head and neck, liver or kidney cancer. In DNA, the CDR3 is TGTGCCAGCACCGTAAGCGGGTTCCAAGAGACCCAGTACTTC. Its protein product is CASTVSGFQETQYF.